The following is a T cell receptor (beta chain) sequence with its context. The record originates from a study of blood T cell repertoires in COVID-19. The overall study: Acute and convalescent COVID-19 samples came from the United States, Italy and Spain.

Germline CDR1 reads ENHRY; CDR2 reads SYGVKD. The CDR3 is made up of 12 amino acids. Trimming took 7 bases from V and 4 from J, leaving 9 bases between them. Data came from immunoSEQ multiplex PCR; TCRdb stores just in-frame clones and leaves some out. The data show 150,000 to 200,000 clones, 80% to 90% seen once. This receptor was identified in a man aged 50-59 years with active or convalescent COVID-19. Specimen: peripheral blood. J is TRBJ2-3 and V is TRBV10-3; D is possibly TRBD1 (6 bases). The CDR3 is CAITDSADTQYF. The DNA of the CDR3 is TGTGCCATCACGGACAGTGCAGATACGCAGTATTTT.